Below, 5 T cell receptor beta chains from the same sample are listed, as sequenced in a study of control samples from healthy donors and cancer patients. Assay used: immunoSEQ multiplex PCR; TCRdb lists only in-frame clones, some missing. The table lists about 30,000 clones, over 75% of them singletons, with around 7.1% in the top ten. Sequencing input: PBMCs. The receptors come from a woman aged 60 to 75 with head and neck cancer.

The V and J genes are TRBV6-5 and TRBJ2-5; no definite D call. Germline V gene lookup returns CDR1 MNHEY and CDR2 SVGAGI. Deletions cut 6 bases from V and 1 base from J, with 9 bases between. CDR3 length: 13 amino acids. This chain's CDR3 is CASRNPVQETQYF. CDR3 sequence (DNA): TGTGCCAGCAGGAATCCGGTCCAAGAGACCCAGTACTTC.

The genes are TRBV19 and TRBJ2-7; the match to TRBD1 covers 9 bases. V trimming: 9 bases; J trimming: 0 bases; junction bases outside the gene matches: 6. This CDR3 contains 14 residues. Per the germline V gene, CDR1 is LNHDA and CDR2 is SQIVND (reference sequence). As DNA, the CDR3 is TGTGCCAGCTCCGGGACAGGGATCTCCTACGAGCAGTACTTC. Encoded protein: CASSGTGISYEQYF.

This chain joins TRBV6-5 and TRBJ2-3, with D perhaps TRBD2 (6 bases). V was pared by 7 bases and J by 3 bases, with 14 bases between. Germline V gives CDR1 MNHEY, CDR2 SVGAGI. The CDR3 is made up of 14 amino acids. As DNA, the CDR3 is TGTGCCAGCACCGAGGGACGGGGGACAGATACGCAGTATTTT. This encodes CASTEGRGTDTQYF.

The chain is built from TRBV6-9 and TRBJ2-1, with D possibly matching TRBD1 (6 bases). The V end was cut by 4 bases, the J end by 3 bases, with 10 bases between. The V gene's germline CDR1 is MNHGY and CDR2 SVAAGI. This CDR3 contains 14 residues. In DNA form, the CDR3 reads TGTGCCAGCAGTTTAAGACAGGTCTACAATGAGCAGTTCTTC. As protein: CASSLRQVYNEQFF.

The chain employs TRBV4-3 and TRBJ2-3; TRBD2 aligns across 7 bases. V lost 0 bases to trimming and J lost 3 bases; unmatched junction nucleotides: 9. The CDR3 covers 17 residues. Germline loops: CDR1 LGHNA, CDR2 YSLEER. CDR3 DNA sequence: TGCGCCAGCAGCCAAGACTTGCGGGGGAGGGAGACAGATACGCAGTATTTT. Protein product: CASSQDLRGRETDTQYF.